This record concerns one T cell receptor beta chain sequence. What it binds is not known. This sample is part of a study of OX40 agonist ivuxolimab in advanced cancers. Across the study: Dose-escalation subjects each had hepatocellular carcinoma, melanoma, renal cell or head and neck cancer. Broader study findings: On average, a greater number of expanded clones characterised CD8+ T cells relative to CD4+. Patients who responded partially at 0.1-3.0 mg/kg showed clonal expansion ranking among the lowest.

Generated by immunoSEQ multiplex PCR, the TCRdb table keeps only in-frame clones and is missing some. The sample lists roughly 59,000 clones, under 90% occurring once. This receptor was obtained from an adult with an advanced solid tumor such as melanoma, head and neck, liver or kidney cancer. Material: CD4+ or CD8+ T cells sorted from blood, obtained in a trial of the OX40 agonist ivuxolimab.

The CDR3 DNA follows: TGTGCCAGCAGCCCGGGGAGGACTAGCGGCTACAATGAGCAGTTCTTC. The encoded protein is CASSPGRTSGYNEQFF. V usage is TRBV5-4 and J usage is TRBJ2-1, with 10 bases lining up with TRBD2. In germline, CDR1 is SGHNT, CDR2 YYREEE (reference sequence). Trimming cost V 4 bases and J 3 bases; bases outside gene matches: 7. The CDR3 contains 16 residues.